The 29 T cell receptor beta chains listed next were all sequenced from one sample in a study of T cell responses to AZD1222 COVID-19 vaccine. Libraries were prepared by immunoSEQ multiplex PCR; TCRdb keeps only in-frame clonotypes and omits some of them. The top ten clones hold about 22% of a sample with 100,000 to 150,000 clones, around 84% of them seen once. The sequencing used peripheral blood, collected on day 0 of AZD1222 vaccination. The receptor set was obtained from an adult in good health.

This clone was counted a single time. The chain couples TRBV30 to TRBJ1-5, with D hard to call. Trimming pared 5 bases from V and 6 bases from J, leaving 11 bases between. This CDR3 spans 12 amino acids. From germline, CDR1 is GTSNPN and CDR2 SVGIG (reference sequence). This CDR3 reads CAWASTGQPQHF. The CDR3, as DNA: TGTGCCTGGGCGTCAACGGGTCAGCCCCAGCATTTT.

V is TRBV2 and J is TRBJ1-5, with no clear D. The CDR3 runs 13 residues. CDR1 is SNHLY, CDR2 FYNNEI, per germline. With 9 bases removed from V and 1 base from J, the gap between germline ends came to 10 bases. The CDR3 loop reads CARGPGSNQPQHF. CDR3 nucleotides: TGTGCCAGAGGGCCGGGGAGCAATCAGCCCCAGCATTTT.

This chain links TRBV12-3 or TRBV12-4 with TRBJ1-3, with D possibly TRBD1 on 5 matching bases. The CDR3 is made up of 12 amino acids. Trimming removed 1 base from V and 7 bases from J, with 5 bases in between. The CDR3 DNA sequence: TGTGCCAGCAGTTTAGGGGGGAACACCATATATTTT. This translates into CASSLGGNTIYF.

V usage is TRBV29-1 and J usage is TRBJ2-7, with 9 positions matching TRBD1. CDR3 length: 14 amino acids. Germline CDR1 is SQVTM and CDR2 is ANQGSEA. J gave up 3 bases and V 3 bases, and 6 bases lay outside the gene matches. The CDR3 DNA follows: TGCAGCGTTGAGGGGGGACAGGGTTTCTACGAGCAGTACTTC. Translation gives CSVEGGQGFYEQYF.

The chain is built from TRBV28 and TRBJ2-3, with a weak D call TRBD1 (5 bases). This CDR3 spans 15 amino acids. Germline V gene data show CDR1 as MDHEN and CDR2 as SYDVKM. V shed 6 bases and J shed 1 base, with 14 bases lying between them. The CDR3 loop is CASSQGRLGTDTQYF. The CDR3 nucleotides read TGTGCCAGCAGCCAGGGAAGGCTCGGCACAGATACGCAGTATTTT.

V is TRBV2 and J is TRBJ2-2, with D perhaps being TRBD1 or TRBD2 (6 bases each). The CDR3 is made up of 15 amino acids. From germline, CDR1 is SNHLY and CDR2 FYNNEI. V was shortened by 7 bases and J by 4 bases, with 16 bases between the two germline ends. This CDR3 reads CASTKGGTFTGELFF. In DNA form, the CDR3 reads TGTGCCAGCACCAAAGGGGGGACTTTCACCGGGGAGCTGTTTTTT.

In its sample, this clone was seen a few times. A read error may account for a junction end that differs from germline. This chain joins TRBV7-7 and TRBJ2-7, with 7 bases aligning to TRBD1. This CDR3 has 13 residues. CDR1 SSHAT and CDR2 FNYEAQ come from the germline V gene (reference sequence). CDR3 loop: CASSLGQFYEQYF. The CDR3 nucleotides are TGTGCTAGCAGCCTGGGACAGTTCTACGAGCAGTACTTC.

The chain combines TRBV5-4 with TRBJ2-5; 7 nucleotides align to TRBD1. The germline V gene encodes CDR1 SGHNT and CDR2 YYREEE (reference sequence). Germline trimming cut 0 bases from V and 5 bases from J; bases unmatched to any gene: 4. The CDR3 has 14 amino acids. CDR3 DNA: TGTGCCAGCAGCTTGGAGGGGGCCTGGGAGACCCAGTACTTC. It specifies CASSLEGAWETQYF.

The V and J genes are TRBV2 and TRBJ1-2, with no clear D. Germline CDR1 reads SNHLY; CDR2 reads FYNNEI. V was shortened by 10 bases and J by 2 bases, with 8 bases between the two germline ends. The CDR3 covers 11 residues. The CDR3 spells CAKTANYGYTF. The CDR3 DNA sequence: TGTGCCAAGACGGCGAACTATGGCTACACCTTC.

The rearrangement joins TRBV3-1 (or the pseudogene TRBV3-2) to TRBJ1-2, with a tentative D call TRBD1 (5 bases). This CDR3 is built from 14 residues. Germline values: CDR1 LGHDT, CDR2 YNNKEL (reference sequence). V was shortened by 4 bases and J by 5 bases, with 14 bases between the two germline ends. CDR3 amino acids: CASSLGRGGYGYTF. CDR3 bases: TGTGCCAGCAGCCTAGGAAGGGGAGGGTATGGCTACACCTTC.

This chain joins TRBV7-2 and TRBJ1-5, with TRBD1 matching 9 bases. CDR1 SGHTA and CDR2 FQGNSA come from the germline V gene. V gave up 6 bases and J gave up 7 bases; unmatched junction bases: 4. This CDR3 has 13 residues. In DNA form, the CDR3 reads TGTGCCAGCAGTAGGACAGGGGCCCAGCCCCAGCATTTT. It codes for CASSRTGAQPQHF.

The chain joins TRBV7-9 to TRBJ2-3, with 8 bases lining up with TRBD1. Per germline, CDR1 SEHNR and CDR2 FQNEAQ (reference sequence). V was clipped by 5 bases and J by 2 bases; unmatched bases: 3. CDR3 size: 14 residues. The DNA for the CDR3 is TGTGCCAGCAGCCAGGACAGGGACACAGATACGCAGTATTTT. Translation gives CASSQDRDTDTQYF.

The chain links TRBV28 to TRBJ2-3; 7 positions agree with TRBD1. Trimming at V came to 3 bases and at J to 5 bases, leaving 11 bases not matched to a gene. Germline V gene data show CDR1 as MDHEN and CDR2 as SYDVKM. The CDR3 totals 16 residues. CDR3 sequence (DNA): TGTGCCAGCAGTTTCCCCGGGACAGCGACTCAAGATACGCAGTATTTT. Translation gives CASSFPGTATQDTQYF.

This clone was observed a single time. The chain employs TRBV7-9 and TRBJ2-2; 7 bases fit TRBD2. After removal of 5 bases from V and 5 bases from J, the junction contained 2 bases not matched to a gene. The CDR3 has 13 residues. Germline assignment: CDR1 SEHNR and CDR2 FQNEAQ (reference sequence). This chain's CDR3 is CASSPGGTGELFF. CDR3 in DNA: TGTGCCAGCAGCCCCGGGGGGACCGGGGAGCTGTTTTTT.

This clone was observed once. V gene TRBV5-1 combines with J gene TRBJ2-7, with no clear D. V dropped 6 bases and J dropped 0 bases, with 10 bases sitting between them. This CDR3 contains 13 residues. Germline V gives CDR1 SGHRS, CDR2 YFSETQ. CDR3 in DNA: TGCGCCAGCACCGGGCCGAGCTCCTACGAGCAGTACTTC. Translation gives CASTGPSSYEQYF.

This clone was observed once. The chain links TRBV18 to TRBJ1-2; D unclear. In germline, CDR1 is KGHSH, CDR2 LQKENI. V dropped 6 bases and J dropped 6 bases, with 20 bases sitting between them. The CDR3 has 15 amino acids. CDR3 in amino acids: CASSPTNDGLNGYTF. The CDR3 nucleotides are TGTGCCAGCTCCCCGACCAACGACGGGCTAAATGGCTACACCTTC. Full variable domain (remainder filled in from reference TRBV18 and TRBJ1-2): NAGVMQNPRHLVRRRGQEARLRCSPMKGHSHVYWYRQLPEEGLKFMVYLQKENIIDESGMPKERFSAEFPKEGPSILRIQQVVRGDSAAYFCASSPTNDGLNGYTFGSGTRLTVV.

The chain is built from TRBV30 and TRBJ1-6; 9 positions agree with TRBD1. The CDR3 spans 15 residues. The germline CDR1 and CDR2 sequences are GTSNPN and SVGIG (reference sequence). The V segment lost 2 bases and the J segment 7 bases; nucleotides outside the gene matches: 6. This chain's CDR3 is CAWSRDRGSNSPLHF. CDR3 sequence (DNA): TGTGCCTGGAGTCGAGACAGGGGGTCCAATTCACCCCTCCACTTT. The full variable domain, completed using reference TRBV30 and TRBJ1-6, is SQTIHQWPATLVQPVGSPLSLECTVEGTSNPNLYWYRQAAGRGLQLLFYSVGIGQISSEVPQNLSASRPQDRQFILSSKKLLLSDSGFYLCAWSRDRGSNSPLHFGNGTRLTVT.

This rearrangement joins TRBV18 to TRBJ2-5; the D gene could be TRBD1 or TRBD2 (5 bases each). Trimming cost V 1 base and J 2 bases, with 26 bases left between them. Germline CDR1 is KGHSH and CDR2 is LQKENI. There are 20 residues in the CDR3. The CDR3 is CASSPRTYRWWGCPQETQYF. The CDR3 coding sequence is TGTGCCAGCTCACCACGCACATACCGGTGGTGGGGGTGCCCACAAGAGACCCAGTACTTC.

The V and J genes are TRBV10-3 and TRBJ1-2; 7 bases are a match to TRBD1. The CDR3 extends over 16 amino acids. CDR1 and CDR2 from the germline V gene are ENHRY and SYGVKD. The V segment lost 5 bases and the J segment 3 bases; nucleotides outside the gene matches: 12. The CDR3 reads CAISYKDRATYYGYTF. Written as DNA, the CDR3 is TGTGCCATCAGTTACAAAGACAGGGCTACCTACTATGGCTACACCTTC.

This chain links TRBV29-1 with TRBJ1-1, with D hard to call. CDR1 is SQVTM, CDR2 ANQGSEA, per germline. This CDR3 has 12 residues. Trimming left V 5 bases short and J 8 bases short, with 15 bases between. CDR3 loop: CSVFRQYSEAFF. The CDR3 DNA sequence: TGCAGCGTTTTCCGCCAGTATAGCGAAGCTTTCTTT.

V usage is TRBV29-1 and J usage is TRBJ1-5, with D maybe TRBD1 (5 bases). The CDR3 runs 17 residues. Between the trimmed V and J ends, which lost 3 bases and 0 bases, there was a span of 18 bases. Germline CDR1 is SQVTM and CDR2 is ANQGSEA. The CDR3 DNA sequence: TGCAGCGTTGAGTCTACGGGGGGGACGATTAGCAATCAGCCCCAGCATTTT. Protein product: CSVESTGGTISNQPQHF.

V is TRBV23-1 and J is TRBJ1-5; D not resolved. TRBV23-1 is labeled an ORF, and its function is uncertain. V was shortened by 0 bases and J by 1 base, with 10 bases between the two germline ends. This CDR3 has 16 residues. The CDR3 loop is CASSQSKSGSNQPQHF. CDR3 DNA sequence: TGCGCCAGCAGTCAATCGAAAAGCGGGAGCAATCAGCCCCAGCATTTT.

The chain couples TRBV4-3 to TRBJ1-6; tentatively, D is TRBD1 (6 bases). This CDR3 contains 16 residues. The germline V and J ends were trimmed by 0 bases and 9 bases, with 15 bases remaining between them. The germline V gene encodes CDR1 LGHNA and CDR2 YSLEER. CDR3 in amino acids: CASSQDPGVPGSPLHF. CDR3 in DNA: TGCGCCAGCAGCCAAGATCCAGGGGTGCCAGGTTCACCCCTCCACTTT.

The chain carries TRBV28 and TRBJ1-2; 8 bases agree with TRBD1. Germline assignment: CDR1 MDHEN and CDR2 SYDVKM. This CDR3 spans 12 amino acids. The junction had 0 bases not matched to a gene; V was cut back by 5 bases and J by 4 bases. The CDR3: CASSDRGYGYTF. CDR3 coding DNA: TGTGCCAGCAGTGACAGGGGCTATGGCTACACCTTC.

This chain connects TRBV9 to TRBJ1-3; D is uncertain. CDR1 and CDR2 (germline): SGDLS, YYNGEE. The CDR3 runs 14 residues. Trimming took 6 bases from V and 0 from J, leaving 10 bases between them. CDR3 protein: CASMSGYSGNTIYF. The CDR3 DNA reads as TGTGCCAGCATGTCCGGATACTCTGGAAACACCATATATTTT.

The gene calls are TRBV4-3 and TRBJ1-2; D is perhaps TRBD1 (6 bases). V was cut by 0 bases and J by 4 bases, with 12 bases left in between. CDR3 length: 15 amino acids. The V gene's germline CDR1 is LGHNA and CDR2 YSLEER. The CDR3 spells CASSQDPSGVYGYTF. CDR3 bases: TGCGCCAGCAGCCAAGATCCTTCAGGGGTCTATGGCTACACCTTC.

The sample holds one count of this clone. The J gene is TRBJ2-3, the V gene TRBV27, with TRBD2 identical over 8 bases. This CDR3 contains 16 residues. The germline gives CDR1 MNHEY, CDR2 SMNVEV (reference sequence). V lost 2 bases, J lost 2 bases, and 6 bases stayed unmatched. The CDR3 is CASSLPGGDNTDTQYF. DNA for the CDR3: TGTGCCAGCAGTTTACCCGGGGGGGATAACACAGATACGCAGTATTTT.

The V call is TRBV10-2, the J call TRBJ1-2, with no clear D. The CDR3 has 14 residues. V was shortened by 3 bases and J by 9 bases, with 17 bases between the two germline ends. Germline CDR1 is WSHSY and CDR2 is SAAADI. CDR3 DNA sequence: TGCGCCAGCAGTGACATGGCAGCCACAGCGCGCTACACCTTC. It yields the protein CASSDMAATARYTF.

The chain recombines TRBV5-1 with TRBJ1-1, with 8 bases aligning to TRBD1. The CDR3 contains 16 residues. V shed 4 bases and J 4 bases; nucleotides not matched to a gene: 12. Germline V gene sequence: CDR1 SGHRS, CDR2 YFSETQ. CDR3: CASSGTGHILGTEAFF. CDR3 in DNA: TGCGCCAGCAGCGGGACAGGACACATCCTGGGCACTGAAGCTTTCTTT. The variable domain in full, with the rest retrieved from reference TRBV5-1 and TRBJ1-1, is KAGVTQTPRYLIKTRGQQVTLSCSPISGHRSVSWYQQTPGQGLQFLFEYFSETQRNKGNFPGRFSGRQFSNSRSEMNVSTLELGDSALYLCASSGTGHILGTEAFFGQGTRLTVV.